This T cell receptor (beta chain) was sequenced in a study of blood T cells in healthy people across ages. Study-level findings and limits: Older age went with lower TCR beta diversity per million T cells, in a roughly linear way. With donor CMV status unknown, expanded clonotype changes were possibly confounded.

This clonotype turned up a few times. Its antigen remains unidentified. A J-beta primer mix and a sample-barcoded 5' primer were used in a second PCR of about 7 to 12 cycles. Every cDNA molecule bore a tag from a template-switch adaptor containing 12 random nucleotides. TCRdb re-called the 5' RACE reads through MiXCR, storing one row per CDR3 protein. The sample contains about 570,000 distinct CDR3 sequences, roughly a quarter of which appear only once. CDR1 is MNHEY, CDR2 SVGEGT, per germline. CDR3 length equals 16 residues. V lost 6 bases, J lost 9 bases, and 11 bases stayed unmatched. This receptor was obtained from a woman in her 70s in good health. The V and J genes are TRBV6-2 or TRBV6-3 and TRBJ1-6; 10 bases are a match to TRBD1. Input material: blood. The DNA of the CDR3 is TGTGCCAGCAGCCGGGGACAGGGGAAAGGAGGTTCACCCCTCCACTTT. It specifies CASSRGQGKGGSPLHF.